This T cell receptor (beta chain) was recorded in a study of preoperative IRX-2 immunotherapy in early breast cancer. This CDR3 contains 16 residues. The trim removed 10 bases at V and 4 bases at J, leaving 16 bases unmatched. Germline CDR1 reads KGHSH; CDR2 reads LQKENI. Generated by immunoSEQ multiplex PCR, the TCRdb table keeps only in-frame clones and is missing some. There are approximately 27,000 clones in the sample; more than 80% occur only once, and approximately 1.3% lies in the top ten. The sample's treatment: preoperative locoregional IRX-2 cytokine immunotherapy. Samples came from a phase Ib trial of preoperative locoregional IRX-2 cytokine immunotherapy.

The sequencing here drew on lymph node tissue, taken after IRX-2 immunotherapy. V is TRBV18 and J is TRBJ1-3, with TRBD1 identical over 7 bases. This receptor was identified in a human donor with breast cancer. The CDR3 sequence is CATPPGTGDDGNTIYF. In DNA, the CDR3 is TGTGCCACTCCTCCCGGAACAGGGGACGACGGAAACACCATATATTTT.